This TCR beta chain was retrieved from a study of blood T cell repertoires in COVID-19. The wider study: In each case, the material was cDNA or gDNA derived from T cells, B-cell-depleted T cells, or PBMCs.

This table comes from immunoSEQ multiplex PCR, and its TCRdb copy is limited to in-frame clones, with some not included. The data hold 350,000 to 450,000 clones, with approximately 92% observed a single time. Ages ranged from about 18 to 89 years, with residence in around 24 US areas. In Cohort 3, a recovered donor had either two negative PCRs, clearance, or symptom resolution. The CDR3 spans 14 residues. The germline V and J ends were trimmed by 6 bases and 10 bases, with 18 bases remaining between them. In germline, CDR1 is MDHEN, CDR2 SYDVKM. Sequenced sample: PBMCs or T cells enriched from blood (not recorded which). This chain links TRBV28 with TRBJ1-4; perhaps TRBD1 as D (6 bases). The source of this sequence is a man aged 25 to 40 who had recovered from COVID-19. The CDR3 sequence is CASRITGLAGKLFF. Here the CDR3 DNA reads TGTGCCAGCAGGATTACAGGGTTGGCAGGAAAACTGTTTTTT.